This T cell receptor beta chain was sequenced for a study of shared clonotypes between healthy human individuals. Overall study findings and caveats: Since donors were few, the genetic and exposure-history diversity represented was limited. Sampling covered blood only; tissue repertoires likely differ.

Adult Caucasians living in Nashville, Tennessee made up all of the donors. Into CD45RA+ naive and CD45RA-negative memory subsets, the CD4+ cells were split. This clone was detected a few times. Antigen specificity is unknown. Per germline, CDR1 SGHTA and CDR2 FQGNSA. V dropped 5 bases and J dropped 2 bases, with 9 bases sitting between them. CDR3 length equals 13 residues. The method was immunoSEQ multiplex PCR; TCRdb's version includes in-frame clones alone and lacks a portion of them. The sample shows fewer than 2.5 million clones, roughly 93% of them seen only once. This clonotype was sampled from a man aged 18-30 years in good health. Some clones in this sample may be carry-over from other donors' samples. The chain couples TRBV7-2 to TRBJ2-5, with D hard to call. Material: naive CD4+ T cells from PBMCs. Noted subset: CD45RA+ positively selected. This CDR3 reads CASSRPPQETQYF. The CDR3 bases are TGTGCCAGCAGCCGACCCCCGCAAGAGACCCAGTACTTC.